The 13 T cell receptor beta chains listed next were all sequenced from one sample in a study of Ad26.COV2.S vaccination and SARS-CoV-2 variants. Measured with immunoSEQ multiplex PCR; TCRdb has only the in-frame clones, and not every one. The sample has about 350,000 clones, about 85% seen once. The treatment was: 19 received Ad26.COV2.S at low or high dose, single or two shots; roughly five received placebo; per-sample allocation not given. Collection of samples fell on day 63 after the first vaccine or placebo injection. The specimen was peripheral blood, collected in a trial of Ad26.COV2.S vaccine versus placebo. The receptor source for this set is a person aged 18-60 years who received the Ad26.COV2.S COVID-19 vaccine or a placebo.

The gene calls are TRBV24-1 and TRBJ2-7; 9 nucleotides align to TRBD1. Germline V CDR1 and CDR2: KGHDR, SFDVKD. J was trimmed by 0 bases and V by 9 bases; bases with no gene match: 2. This CDR3 comprises 13 residues. CDR3 bases: TGTGCCACCGGGACAGGGTCCTCCTACGAGCAGTACTTC. It encodes CATGTGSSYEQYF.

Comments on this clone: This CDR3 is also generated by other DNA sequences in the sample. The J gene is TRBJ2-5, the V gene TRBV5-1, with D possibly TRBD1 on 6 matching bases. CDR1 and CDR2 (germline): SGHRS, YFSETQ. The germline V and J ends were trimmed by 4 bases and 5 bases, with 9 bases remaining between them. The CDR3 spans 12 residues. The CDR3 region is CASSLRGETQYF. The CDR3 nucleotides read TGCGCCAGCAGCCTGAGGGGGGAGACCCAGTACTTC.

V gene TRBV27 combines with J gene TRBJ1-2; 9 nucleotides line up with TRBD1. J gave up 7 bases and V 7 bases, and 10 bases lay outside the gene matches. The V gene's germline CDR1 is MNHEY and CDR2 SMNVEV (reference sequence). The CDR3 consists of 14 residues. This CDR3 reads CASKSQGAYFGYTF. CDR3 nucleotides: TGTGCCAGCAAATCACAGGGGGCTTATTTTGGCTACACCTTC.

This clone was recorded once. The gene calls are TRBV20-1 and TRBJ2-4; 7 bases align to TRBD2. Germline V gene data show CDR1 as DFQATT and CDR2 as SNEGSKA (reference sequence). CDR3 size: 17 residues. Trimming at V came to 3 bases and at J to 0 bases, leaving 11 bases not matched to a gene. The CDR3 here is CSASGNLAALAKNIQYF. Written as DNA, the CDR3 is TGCAGTGCTAGTGGGAATCTAGCGGCACTAGCCAAAAACATTCAGTACTTC.

V and J are TRBV13 and TRBJ1-1; unclear D gene. V lost 2 bases and J 8 bases, leaving 12 bases between the germline ends. Germline values: CDR1 PRHDT, CDR2 FYEKMQ (reference sequence). This CDR3 region has 13 residues. CDR3: CASSLQEEVEAFF. The CDR3 DNA reads as TGTGCCAGCAGCTTACAGGAAGAAGTCGAAGCTTTCTTT.

This chain uses TRBV6-5 with TRBJ1-4, with no clear D. The CDR3 has 11 amino acids. The ends were cut back, 6 bases at V and 3 bases at J, with 2 bases in the middle. Germline CDR1 and CDR2: MNHEY and SVGAGI. The CDR3: CASSANEKLFF. The CDR3, as DNA: TGTGCCAGCAGCGCTAATGAAAAACTGTTTTTT.

The chain carries TRBV25-1 and TRBJ1-4, with 8 nucleotides matching TRBD1. The J segment lost 6 bases and the V segment lost 3 bases, leaving 9 bases of the junction unmatched. Germline V lookup: CDR1 MGHDK, CDR2 SYGVNS. CDR3 length: 16 amino acids. CDR3 coding DNA: TGTGCCAGCAGTGATACCTTACAGGGGGTAGATGAAAAACTGTTTTTT. Translating it yields CASSDTLQGVDEKLFF.

V and J are TRBV19 and TRBJ2-1; the D is unclear. The CDR3 runs 15 residues. Between the trimmed V and J ends, which lost 7 bases and 0 bases, there was a span of 13 bases. Germline V gene data show CDR1 as LNHDA and CDR2 as SQIVND (reference sequence). This chain's CDR3 is CASTVSPRSYNEQFF. The CDR3 DNA reads as TGTGCCAGTACGGTCAGTCCTCGCTCCTACAATGAGCAGTTCTTC.

This chain links TRBV2 with TRBJ1-6, with D unresolved. V lost 2 bases and J 5 bases, leaving 7 bases between the germline ends. This CDR3 spans 14 amino acids. CDR1 SNHLY and CDR2 FYNNEI come from the germline V gene. The CDR3 here is CASSESLDNSPLHF. The DNA of the CDR3 is TGTGCCAGCAGTGAATCCTTGGATAATTCACCCCTCCACTTT.

This chain links TRBV18 with TRBJ1-3; 9 bases fit TRBD1. Losses at the gene ends were 3 bases for V and 2 bases for J; bases not matched to a gene: 11. Germline CDR1 is KGHSH and CDR2 is LQKENI. The CDR3 is made up of 18 amino acids. This chain's CDR3 is CASSPNPGTGLAGNTIYF. In DNA, the CDR3 is TGTGCCAGCTCACCTAATCCCGGGACAGGGCTCGCTGGAAACACCATATATTTT. Using reference TRBV18 and TRBJ1-3 for the parts outside the CDR3, the full variable domain is NAGVMQNPRHLVRRRGQEARLRCSPMKGHSHVYWYRQLPEEGLKFMVYLQKENIIDESGMPKERFSAEFPKEGPSILRIQQVVRGDSAAYFCASSPNPGTGLAGNTIYFGEGSWLTVV.

This chain uses TRBV24-1 with TRBJ2-7; maybe TRBD1 (5 bases). Trimming stripped 3 bases from V and 3 bases from J, with 14 bases between. Looked up from germline, CDR1 is KGHDR and CDR2 is SFDVKD. The CDR3 has 15 amino acids. CDR3: CATSDPAITGYEQYF. In nucleotides, the CDR3 is TGTGCCACCAGTGATCCAGCGATTACAGGCTACGAGCAGTACTTC.

J is TRBJ2-7 and V is TRBV6-4; D is uncertain. Germline CDR1 is MRHNA and CDR2 is SNTAGT. There are 13 residues in the CDR3. V gave up 9 bases and J gave up 4 bases, with 16 bases separating them. CDR3 sequence: CASNPGTRYEQYF. CDR3 DNA: TGTGCCAGTAACCCGGGTACCAGATACGAGCAGTACTTC.

V gene TRBV7-2 combines with J gene TRBJ2-1; 8 nucleotides line up with TRBD2. The V gene end was trimmed by 0 bases and the J gene end by 5 bases; junction bases not matched to a gene: 3. This CDR3 has 15 residues. Germline CDR1 reads SGHTA; CDR2 reads FQGNSA. CDR3: CASSLASGGDNEQFF. CDR3 coding DNA: TGTGCCAGCAGCTTAGCATCGGGGGGGGACAATGAGCAGTTCTTC.